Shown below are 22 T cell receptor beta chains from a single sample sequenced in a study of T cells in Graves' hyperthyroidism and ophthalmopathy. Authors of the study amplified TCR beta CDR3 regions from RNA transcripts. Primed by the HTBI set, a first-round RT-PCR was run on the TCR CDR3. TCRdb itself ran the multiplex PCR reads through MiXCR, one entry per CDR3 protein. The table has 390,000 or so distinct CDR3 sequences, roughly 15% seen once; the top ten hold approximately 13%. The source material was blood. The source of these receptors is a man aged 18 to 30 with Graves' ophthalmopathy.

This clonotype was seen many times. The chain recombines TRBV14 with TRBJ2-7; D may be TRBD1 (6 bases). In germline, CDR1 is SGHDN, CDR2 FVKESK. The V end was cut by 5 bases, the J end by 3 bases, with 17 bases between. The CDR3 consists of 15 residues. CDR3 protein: CASSDTGHKFYEQYF. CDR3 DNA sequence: TGTGCCAGCAGCGACACGGGACATAAGTTCTACGAGCAGTACTTC.

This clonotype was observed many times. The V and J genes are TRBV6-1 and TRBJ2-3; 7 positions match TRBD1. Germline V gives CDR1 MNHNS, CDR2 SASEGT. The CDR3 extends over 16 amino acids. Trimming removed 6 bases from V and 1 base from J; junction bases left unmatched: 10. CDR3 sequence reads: CASSRQQGMGTDTQYF. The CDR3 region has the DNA TGTGCCAGCAGCCGACAACAGGGGATGGGCACAGATACGCAGTATTTT.

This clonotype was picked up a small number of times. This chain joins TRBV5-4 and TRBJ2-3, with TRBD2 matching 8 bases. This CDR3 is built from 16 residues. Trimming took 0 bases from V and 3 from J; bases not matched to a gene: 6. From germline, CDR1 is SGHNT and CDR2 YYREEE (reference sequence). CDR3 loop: CASSLGTSWGTDTQYF. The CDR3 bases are TGTGCCAGCAGCTTGGGGACTAGCTGGGGAACAGATACGCAGTATTTT.

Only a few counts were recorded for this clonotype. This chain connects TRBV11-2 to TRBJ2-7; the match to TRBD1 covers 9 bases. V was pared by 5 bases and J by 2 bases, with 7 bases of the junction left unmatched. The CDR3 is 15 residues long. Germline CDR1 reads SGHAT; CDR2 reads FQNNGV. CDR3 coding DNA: TGTGCCAGCAGCCCAACAGGGGGCAAGGCCTACGAGCAGTACTTC. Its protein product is CASSPTGGKAYEQYF. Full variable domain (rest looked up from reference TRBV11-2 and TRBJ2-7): EAGVAQSPRYKIIEKRQSVAFWCNPISGHATLYWYQQILGQGPKLLIQFQNNGVVDDSQLPKDRFSAERLKGVDSTLKIQPAKLEDSAVYLCASSPTGGKAYEQYFGPGTRLTVT.

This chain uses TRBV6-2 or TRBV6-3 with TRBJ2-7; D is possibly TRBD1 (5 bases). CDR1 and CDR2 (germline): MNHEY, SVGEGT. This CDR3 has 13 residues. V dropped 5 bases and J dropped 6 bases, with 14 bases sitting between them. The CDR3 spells CASSALDGAEQYF. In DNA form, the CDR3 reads TGTGCCAGCAGTGCCCTTGATGGGGCCGAGCAGTACTTC.

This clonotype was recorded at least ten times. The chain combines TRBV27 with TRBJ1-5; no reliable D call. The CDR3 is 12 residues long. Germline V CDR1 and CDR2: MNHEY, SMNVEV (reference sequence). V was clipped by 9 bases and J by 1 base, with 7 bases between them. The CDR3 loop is CARRRSNQPQHF. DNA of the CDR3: TGTGCCAGACGCAGAAGCAATCAGCCCCAGCATTTT.

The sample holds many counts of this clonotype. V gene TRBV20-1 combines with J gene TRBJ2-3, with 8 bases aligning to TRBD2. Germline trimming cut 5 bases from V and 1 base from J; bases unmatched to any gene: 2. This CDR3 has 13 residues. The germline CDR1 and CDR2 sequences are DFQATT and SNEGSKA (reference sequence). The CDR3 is CSAATSGTDTQYF. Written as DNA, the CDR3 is TGCAGTGCTGCGACTAGCGGCACAGATACGCAGTATTTT.

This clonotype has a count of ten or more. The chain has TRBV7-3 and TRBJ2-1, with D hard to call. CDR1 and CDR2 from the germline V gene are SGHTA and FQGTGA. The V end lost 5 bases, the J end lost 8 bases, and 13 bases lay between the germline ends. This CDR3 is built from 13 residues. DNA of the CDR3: TGTGCCAGCAGCCCAGCCATCGGTCATGAGCAGTTCTTC. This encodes CASSPAIGHEQFF.

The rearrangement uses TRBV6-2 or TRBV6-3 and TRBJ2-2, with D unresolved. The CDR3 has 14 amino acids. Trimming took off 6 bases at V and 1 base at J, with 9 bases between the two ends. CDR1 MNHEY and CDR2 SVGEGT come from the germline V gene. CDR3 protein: CASRTGRNTGELFF. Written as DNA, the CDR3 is TGTGCCAGCAGAACGGGCAGGAACACCGGGGAGCTGTTTTTT.

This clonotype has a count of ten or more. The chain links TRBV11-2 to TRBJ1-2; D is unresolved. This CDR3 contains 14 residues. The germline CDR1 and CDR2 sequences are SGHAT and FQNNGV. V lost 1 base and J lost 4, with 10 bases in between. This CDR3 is CASSLADGIYGYTF. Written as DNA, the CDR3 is TGTGCCAGCAGCTTAGCGGACGGAATCTATGGCTACACCTTC.

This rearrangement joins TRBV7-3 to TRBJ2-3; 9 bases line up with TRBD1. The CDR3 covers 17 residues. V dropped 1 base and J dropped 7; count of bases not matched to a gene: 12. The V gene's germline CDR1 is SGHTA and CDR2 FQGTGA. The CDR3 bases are TGTGCCAGCAGCTTAATGGGGGCCGGGACAGGGTCAAATACGCAGTATTTT. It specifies CASSLMGAGTGSNTQYF.

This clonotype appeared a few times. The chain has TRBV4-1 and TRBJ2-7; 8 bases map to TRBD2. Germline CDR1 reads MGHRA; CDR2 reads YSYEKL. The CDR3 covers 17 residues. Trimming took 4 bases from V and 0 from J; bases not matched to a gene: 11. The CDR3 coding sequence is TGCGCCAGCAGCCCTACCCTCTGGCGGGGGGACTCCTACGAGCAGTACTTC. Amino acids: CASSPTLWRGDSYEQYF.

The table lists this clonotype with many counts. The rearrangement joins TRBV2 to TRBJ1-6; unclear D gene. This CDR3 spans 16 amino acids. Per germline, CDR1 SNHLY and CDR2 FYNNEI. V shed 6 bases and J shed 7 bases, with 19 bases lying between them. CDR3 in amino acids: CASRLLGQASNSPLHF. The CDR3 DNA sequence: TGTGCCAGCAGGCTTCTCGGGCAGGCCTCAAATTCACCCCTCCACTTT.

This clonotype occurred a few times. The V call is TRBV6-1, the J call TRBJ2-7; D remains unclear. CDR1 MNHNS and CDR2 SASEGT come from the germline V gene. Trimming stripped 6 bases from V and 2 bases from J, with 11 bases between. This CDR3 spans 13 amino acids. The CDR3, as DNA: TGTGCCAGCAGCCGGTCCCCCCCCTACGAGCAGTACTTC. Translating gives CASSRSPPYEQYF.

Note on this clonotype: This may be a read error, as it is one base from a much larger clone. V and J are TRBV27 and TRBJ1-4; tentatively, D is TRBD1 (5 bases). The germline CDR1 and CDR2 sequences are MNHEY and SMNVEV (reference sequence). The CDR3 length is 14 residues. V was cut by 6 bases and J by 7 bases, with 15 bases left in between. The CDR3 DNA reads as TGTGCCAGCAGCGAACGGGGACTCTTTGAAAAACTGTTTTTT. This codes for CASSERGLFEKLFF. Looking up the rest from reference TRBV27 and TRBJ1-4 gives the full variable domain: EAQVTQNPRYLITVTGKKLTVTCSQNMNHEYMSWYRQDPGLGLRQIYYSMNVEVTDKGDVPEGYKVSRKEKRNFPLILESPSPNQTSLYFCASSERGLFEKLFFGSGTQLSVL.

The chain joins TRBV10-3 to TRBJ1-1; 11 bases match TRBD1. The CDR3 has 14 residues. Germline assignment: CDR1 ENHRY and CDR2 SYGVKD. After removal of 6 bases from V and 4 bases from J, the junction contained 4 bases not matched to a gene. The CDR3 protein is CAISPGTGGTEAFF. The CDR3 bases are TGTGCCATCAGCCCAGGGACAGGGGGCACTGAAGCTTTCTTT.

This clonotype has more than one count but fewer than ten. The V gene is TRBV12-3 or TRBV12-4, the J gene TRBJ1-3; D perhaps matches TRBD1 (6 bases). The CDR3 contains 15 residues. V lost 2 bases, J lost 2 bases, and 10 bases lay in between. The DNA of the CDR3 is TGTGCCAGCAGTTTATTCCGGGGGCCTGGAAACACCATATATTTT. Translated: CASSLFRGPGNTIYF.

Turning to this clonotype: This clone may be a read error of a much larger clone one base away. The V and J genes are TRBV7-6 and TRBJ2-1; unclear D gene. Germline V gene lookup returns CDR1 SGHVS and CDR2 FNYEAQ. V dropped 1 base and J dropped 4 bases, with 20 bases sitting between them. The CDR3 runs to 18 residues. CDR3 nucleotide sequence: TGTGCCAGCAGCTTAGTGCAGCCAGCCCTCTTACCTTACAATGAGCAGTTCTTC. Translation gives CASSLVQPALLPYNEQFF.

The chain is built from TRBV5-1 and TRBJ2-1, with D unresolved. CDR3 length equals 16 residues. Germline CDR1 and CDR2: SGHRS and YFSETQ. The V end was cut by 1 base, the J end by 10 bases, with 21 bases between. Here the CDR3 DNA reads TGCGCCAGCAGCTTGAACCCCGACCCCGCCGCCTACGAGCAGTTCTTC. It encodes CASSLNPDPAAYEQFF.

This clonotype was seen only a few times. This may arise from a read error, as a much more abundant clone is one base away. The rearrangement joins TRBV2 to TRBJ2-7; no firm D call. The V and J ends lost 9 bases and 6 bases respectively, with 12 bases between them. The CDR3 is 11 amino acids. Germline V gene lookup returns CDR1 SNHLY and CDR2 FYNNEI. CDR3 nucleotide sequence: TGTGCCAGTGACCAGGAGAGCGAGCAGTACTTC. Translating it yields CASDQESEQYF.

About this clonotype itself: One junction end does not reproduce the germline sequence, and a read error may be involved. The CDR3: CASSASLSIDTQYF. CDR3 in DNA: TGTGCCAGCAGCGCTAGCCTAAGCATAGATACGCAGTATTTT. This chain joins TRBV9 and TRBJ2-3, with TRBD2 as a possible D gene (5 bases). This CDR3 contains 14 residues. CDR1 and CDR2 from the germline V gene are SGDLS and YYNGEE.

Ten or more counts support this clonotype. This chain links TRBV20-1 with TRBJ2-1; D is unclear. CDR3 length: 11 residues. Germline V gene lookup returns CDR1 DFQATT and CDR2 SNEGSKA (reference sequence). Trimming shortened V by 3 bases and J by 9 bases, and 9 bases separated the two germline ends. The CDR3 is CSASVSGEQFF. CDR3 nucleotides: TGCAGTGCTAGTGTCTCGGGTGAGCAGTTCTTC.